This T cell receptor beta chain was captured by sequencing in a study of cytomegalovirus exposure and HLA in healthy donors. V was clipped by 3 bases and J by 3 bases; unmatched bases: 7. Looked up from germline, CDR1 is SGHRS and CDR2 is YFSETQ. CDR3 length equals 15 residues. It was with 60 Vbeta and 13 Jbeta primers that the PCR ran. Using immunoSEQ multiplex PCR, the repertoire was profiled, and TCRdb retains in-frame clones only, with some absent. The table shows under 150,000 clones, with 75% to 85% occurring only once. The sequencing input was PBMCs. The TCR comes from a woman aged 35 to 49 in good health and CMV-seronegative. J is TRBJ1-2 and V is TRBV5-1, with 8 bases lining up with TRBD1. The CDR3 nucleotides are TGCGCCAGCAGCTCGTTGGGACAGGCGGACTATGGCTACACCTTC. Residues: CASSSLGQADYGYTF.